This T cell receptor beta chain comes out of a study of blood T cell repertoires in COVID-19. Study-wide context: T cells, B-cell-depleted T cells, or PBMCs supplied cDNA or gDNA.

The CDR3 contains 16 residues. CDR1 and CDR2 (germline): MNHEY, SVGAGI. The V end was cut by 2 bases, the J end by 2 bases, with 16 bases between. Authors' analysis steps: Amplification of reference gene primers was used by the study to estimate nucleated cell counts. TCRdb's table, derived via immunoSEQ multiplex PCR, lists solely in-frame clones and lacks some. V, J and clone size are those of that table, while D and trimming were read from the DNA. The repertoire has roughly 180,000 clones, around 85% of them found once; the top ten carry roughly 20%. This TCR derives from a man aged 65 to 79 with active or convalescent COVID-19. The rearrangement joins TRBV6-5 to TRBJ2-7; perhaps TRBD1 as D (5 bases). Sequencing used peripheral blood. The CDR3: CASSYDASRATYEQYF. Written as DNA, the CDR3 is TGTGCCAGCAGTTACGATGCGAGCAGGGCAACCTACGAGCAGTACTTC.